This T cell receptor (beta chain) was sequenced for a study of blood T cell repertoires in COVID-19. Recruitment covered 20 to 25 US areas and drew participants whose ages spanned roughly 18 to 100 years. Cohort assignment relied on participant-reported clinical history. In the authors' methods: Estimated nucleated cell counts came from reference gene primer amplification. Only in-frame clones appear in the TCRdb table, and some are missing; sequencing was by immunoSEQ multiplex PCR. The V and J calls and clone size were taken over from that table, and D and trimming were inferred from the DNA. This sample carries 150,000 or so clones, roughly 90% of them seen once, and the ten largest clones take more than 1%. This clone has a single count. Germline V lookup: CDR1 SGHDT, CDR2 YYEEEE. V lost 1 base and J 4 bases, leaving 17 bases between the germline ends. This CDR3 has 16 residues.

The V and J genes are TRBV5-6 and TRBJ1-1, with D perhaps matching TRBD1 (6 bases). The sample consisted of PBMCs or T cells enriched from blood (not recorded which). The source is a woman in her thirties with acute COVID-19. In nucleotides, the CDR3 is TGTGCCAGCAGCTTGTTAATCTTGGGGGCGGGCACTGAAGCTTTCTTT. It is translated as CASSLLILGAGTEAFF.